One and the same sample provided the 12 T cell receptor beta chains below, sequenced in a study of spatial heterogeneity in lung cancer. TCRdb used MiXCR to reprocess the 5' RACE reads, holding one entry per CDR3 protein. Here the sample spans about 23,000 distinct CDR3 sequences, over 3% being singletons. As to time point: sample taken at primary tumor resection. Whole RNA obtained from tumor, nontumor lung or frozen PBMC underwent sequencing without sorting. The sequences come from PBMCs, collected at surgery. These receptors all come from a female donor with early-stage non-small cell lung cancer.

This clonotype was counted ten times or more. The chain has TRBV20-1 and TRBJ2-3, with D possibly TRBD2 on 6 matching bases. Looked up from germline, CDR1 is DFQATT and CDR2 is SNEGSKA (reference sequence). V dropped 5 bases and J dropped 3 bases, with 15 bases sitting between them. The CDR3 totals 14 residues. This CDR3 is CSAQSGVGTDTQYF. The CDR3 coding sequence is TGCAGTGCTCAATCGGGAGTCGGAACAGATACGCAGTATTTT.

This clonotype was counted many times. The rearrangement joins TRBV5-6 to TRBJ2-3; the D gene is possibly TRBD2 (6 bases). Looked up from germline, CDR1 is SGHDT and CDR2 is YYEEEE. This CDR3 has 18 amino acids. The V end was cut by 5 bases, the J end by 4 bases, with 26 bases between. The CDR3 bases are TGTGCCAGCAGTCTCTCTTTTCCGGGACTCAAGGGCGCAGATACGCAGTATTTT. It encodes CASSLSFPGLKGADTQYF.

At least ten counts were recorded for this clonotype. The chain links TRBV7-9 to TRBJ1-4, with D possibly matching TRBD1 (6 bases). CDR3 length: 15 amino acids. V was shortened by 6 bases and J by 3 bases, with 14 bases between the two germline ends. CDR1 and CDR2 (germline): SEHNR, FQNEAQ (reference sequence). CDR3 protein: CASSRQGTANEKLFF. CDR3 DNA sequence: TGTGCCAGCAGTCGTCAGGGGACTGCTAATGAAAAACTGTTTTTT.

V and J are TRBV20-1 and TRBJ2-1, with a tentative D call TRBD2 (6 bases). V lost 1 base and J 9 bases, leaving 13 bases between the germline ends. Germline V gene data show CDR1 as DFQATT and CDR2 as SNEGSKA (reference sequence). This CDR3 is 13 amino acids long. CDR3 DNA sequence: TGCAGTGCTAGAGCAGGGCGGGGTTTTGAGCAGTTCTTC. Amino acids: CSARAGRGFEQFF.

At least ten counts were recorded for this clonotype. This sequence joins TRBV4-1 and TRBJ2-3; perhaps TRBD1 as D (5 bases). V lost 5 bases and J 1 base, leaving 7 bases between the germline ends. The germline CDR1 and CDR2 sequences are MGHRA and YSYEKL. The CDR3 sequence is 13 residues long. The CDR3 DNA reads as TGCGCCAGCAGCAAGACAGGCACAGATACGCAGTATTTT. Translating it yields CASSKTGTDTQYF.

This clonotype came up many times. The V call is TRBV3-1, the J call TRBJ2-7; 7 bases map to TRBD2. Germline V CDR1 and CDR2: LGHDT, YNNKEL (reference sequence). The CDR3 loop spans 17 amino acids. J was trimmed by 2 bases and V by 4 bases; bases with no gene match: 14. The chain's CDR3 is CASSPMGRASATYEQYF. CDR3 in DNA: TGTGCCAGCAGCCCCATGGGGAGGGCGTCTGCGACCTACGAGCAGTACTTC.

This clonotype was seen repeatedly, ten times or more. The chain carries TRBV3-1 and TRBJ2-7, with D hard to call. Germline CDR1 is LGHDT and CDR2 is YNNKEL (reference sequence). This CDR3 contains 11 residues. Trimming took 5 bases from V and 4 from J, leaving 6 bases between them. Here the CDR3 reads CASSYGYEQYF. The CDR3 nucleotides read TGTGCCAGCAGCTACGGGTACGAGCAGTACTTC.

This clonotype showed up many times. The CDR3 sequence is CASSEGGLGAYEQYF. CDR3 DNA sequence: TGTGCCAGCAGCGAGGGGGGACTTGGCGCCTACGAGCAGTACTTC. The chain is built from TRBV9 and TRBJ2-7; tentatively, D is TRBD1 or TRBD2 (6 bases each). V gave up 3 bases and J gave up 2 bases, with 15 bases separating them. In germline, CDR1 is SGDLS, CDR2 YYNGEE. The CDR3 runs 15 residues.

This clonotype was seen ten or more times. The gene calls are TRBV6-5 and TRBJ2-1; D tentatively reads TRBD1 or TRBD2 (5 bases each). The CDR3 sequence is 15 residues long. The V gene lost 4 bases and the J gene lost 2 bases, with 12 bases spanning the gap. The germline CDR1 and CDR2 sequences are MNHEY and SVGAGI. The DNA of the CDR3 is TGTGCCAGCAGTTTTTCCGGGACGGCCTACAATGAGCAGTTCTTC. Amino acid sequence: CASSFSGTAYNEQFF.

This clonotype was detected many times. The chain is built from TRBV20-1 and TRBJ1-1; D remains ambiguous. CDR1 DFQATT and CDR2 SNEGSKA come from the germline V gene (reference sequence). The CDR3 contains 14 residues. V was trimmed by 6 bases and J by 3 bases, leaving 17 bases between them. In nucleotides, the CDR3 is TGCAGTGCGAGCGCTCCTTCGGGGTACACTGAAGCTTTCTTT. This sequence encodes CSASAPSGYTEAFF.

This clonotype was seen a handful of times. A clone one base away is much larger, so this may be a read error. The J gene is TRBJ2-3, the V gene TRBV6-2 or TRBV6-3; D might be TRBD2 (6 bases). Germline V gene lookup returns CDR1 MNHEY and CDR2 SVGEGT. The CDR3 extends over 12 amino acids. This CDR3 is CASRFLTRDVFF. CDR3 DNA sequence: TGTGCCAGCCGTTTCCTGACTAGGGATGTCTTCTTT.

This clonotype was seen repeatedly, ten times or more. The rearrangement links TRBV29-1 to TRBJ1-2; tentative D call: TRBD1 (5 bases). The CDR3 contains 13 residues. CDR1 and CDR2 from the germline V gene are SQVTM and ANQGSEA. Trimming removed 1 base from V and 4 bases from J, with 10 bases in between. The CDR3 loop is CSVEADTFYGYTF. CDR3 coding DNA: TGCAGCGTTGAAGCGGACACTTTCTATGGCTACACCTTC.